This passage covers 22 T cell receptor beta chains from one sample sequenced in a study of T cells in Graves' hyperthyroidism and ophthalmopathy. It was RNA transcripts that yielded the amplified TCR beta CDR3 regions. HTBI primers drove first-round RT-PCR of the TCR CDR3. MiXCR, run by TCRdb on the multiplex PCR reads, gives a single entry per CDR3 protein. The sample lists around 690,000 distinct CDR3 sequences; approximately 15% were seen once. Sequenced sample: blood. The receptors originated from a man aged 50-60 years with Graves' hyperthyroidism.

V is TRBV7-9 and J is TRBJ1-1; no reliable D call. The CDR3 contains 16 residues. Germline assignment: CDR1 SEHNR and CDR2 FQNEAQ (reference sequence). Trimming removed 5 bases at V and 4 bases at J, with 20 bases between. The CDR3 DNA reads TGTGCCAGCAGCCCAAGCGTAGCCGGGTTGAGCACTGAAGCTTTCTTT. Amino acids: CASSPSVAGLSTEAFF.

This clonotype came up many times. The CDR3 is CASSQQGGNTIYF. The CDR3 DNA reads as TGTGCCAGCAGTCAACAGGGGGGAAACACCATATATTTT. V usage is TRBV28 and J usage is TRBJ1-3, with 7 positions matching TRBD1. V lost 5 bases, J lost 4 bases, and 2 bases stayed unmatched. The CDR3 length is 13 residues. Germline CDR1 is MDHEN and CDR2 is SYDVKM.

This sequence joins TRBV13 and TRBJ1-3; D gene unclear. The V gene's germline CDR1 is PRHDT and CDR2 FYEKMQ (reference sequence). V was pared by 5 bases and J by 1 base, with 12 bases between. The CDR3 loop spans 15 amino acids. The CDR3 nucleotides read TGTGCCAGCAGCCTTCCAGATAGGTCTGGAAACACCATATATTTT. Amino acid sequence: CASSLPDRSGNTIYF.

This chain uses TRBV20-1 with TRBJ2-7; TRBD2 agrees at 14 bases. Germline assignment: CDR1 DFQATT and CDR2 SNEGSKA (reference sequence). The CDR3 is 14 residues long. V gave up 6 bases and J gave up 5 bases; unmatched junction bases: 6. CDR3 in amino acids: CSAGTSGSGNEQYF. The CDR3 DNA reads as TGCAGTGCAGGGACTAGCGGGAGCGGCAACGAGCAGTACTTC.

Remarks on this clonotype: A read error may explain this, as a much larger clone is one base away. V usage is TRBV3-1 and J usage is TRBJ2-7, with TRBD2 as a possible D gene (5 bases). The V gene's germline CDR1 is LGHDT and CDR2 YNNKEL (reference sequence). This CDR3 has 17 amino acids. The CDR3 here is CVSSQESVWERTYEQYF. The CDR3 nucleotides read TGTGTCAGCAGCCAGGAATCAGTTTGGGAGCGTACCTACGAGCAGTACTTC.

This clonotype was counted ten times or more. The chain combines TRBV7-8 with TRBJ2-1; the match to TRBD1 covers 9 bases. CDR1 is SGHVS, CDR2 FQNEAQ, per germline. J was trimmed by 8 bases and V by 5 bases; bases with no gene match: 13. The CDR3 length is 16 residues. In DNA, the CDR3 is TGTGCCAGCAGCCGGCCCCCCCGGGACAGGGTCCATGAGCAGTTCTTC. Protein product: CASSRPPRDRVHEQFF.

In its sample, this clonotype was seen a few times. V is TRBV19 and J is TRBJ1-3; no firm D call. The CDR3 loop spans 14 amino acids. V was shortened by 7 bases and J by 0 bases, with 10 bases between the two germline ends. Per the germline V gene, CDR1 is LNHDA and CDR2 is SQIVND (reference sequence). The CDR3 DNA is TGTGCCAGTACCCCGGCGGTCTCTGGAAACACCATATATTTT. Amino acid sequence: CASTPAVSGNTIYF.

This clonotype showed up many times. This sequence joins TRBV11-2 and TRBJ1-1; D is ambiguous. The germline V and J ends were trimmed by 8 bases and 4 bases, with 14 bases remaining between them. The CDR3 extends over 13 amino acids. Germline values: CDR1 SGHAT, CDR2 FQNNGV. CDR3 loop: CASGNLRVTEAFF. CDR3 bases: TGTGCCAGCGGCAACCTTAGGGTCACTGAAGCTTTCTTT.

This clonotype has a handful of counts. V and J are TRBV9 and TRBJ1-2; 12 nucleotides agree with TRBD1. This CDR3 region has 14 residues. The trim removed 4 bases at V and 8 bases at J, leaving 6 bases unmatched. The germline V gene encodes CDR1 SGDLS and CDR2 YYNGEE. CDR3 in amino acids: CASSQGTGGAGYTF. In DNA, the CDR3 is TGTGCCAGCAGCCAAGGGACAGGGGGCGCCGGCTACACCTTC.

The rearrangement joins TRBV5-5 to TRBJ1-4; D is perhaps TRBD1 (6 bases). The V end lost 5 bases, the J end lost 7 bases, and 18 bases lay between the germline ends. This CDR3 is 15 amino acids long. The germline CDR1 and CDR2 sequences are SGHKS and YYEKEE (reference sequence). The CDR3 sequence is CASSTTGRGIEKLFF. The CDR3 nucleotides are TGTGCCAGCAGTACGACAGGCCGCGGTATTGAAAAACTGTTTTTT. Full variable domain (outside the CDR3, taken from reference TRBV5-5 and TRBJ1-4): DAGVTQSPTHLIKTRGQQVTLRCSPISGHKSVSWYQQVLGQGPQFIFQYYEKEERGRGNFPDRFSARQFPNYSSELNVNALLLGDSALYLCASSTTGRGIEKLFFGSGTQLSVL.

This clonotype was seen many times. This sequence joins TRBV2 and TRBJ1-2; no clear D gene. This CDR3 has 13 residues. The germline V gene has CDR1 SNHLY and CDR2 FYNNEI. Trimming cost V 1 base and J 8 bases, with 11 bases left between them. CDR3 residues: CASSEELVSGYTF. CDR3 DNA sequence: TGTGCCAGCAGTGAAGAGCTGGTATCCGGCTACACCTTC. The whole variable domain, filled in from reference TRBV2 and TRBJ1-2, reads EPEVTQTPSHQVTQMGQEVILRCVPISNHLYFYWYRQILGQKVEFLVSFYNNEISEKSEIFDDQFSVERPDGSNFTLKIRSTKLEDSAMYFCASSEELVSGYTFGSGTRLTVV.

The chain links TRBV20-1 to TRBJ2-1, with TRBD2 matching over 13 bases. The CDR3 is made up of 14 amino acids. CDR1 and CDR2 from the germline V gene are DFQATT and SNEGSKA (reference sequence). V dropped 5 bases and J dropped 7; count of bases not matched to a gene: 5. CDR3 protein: CSAGLAGVGNEQFF. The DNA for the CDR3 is TGCAGTGCTGGACTAGCGGGAGTGGGAAATGAGCAGTTCTTC.

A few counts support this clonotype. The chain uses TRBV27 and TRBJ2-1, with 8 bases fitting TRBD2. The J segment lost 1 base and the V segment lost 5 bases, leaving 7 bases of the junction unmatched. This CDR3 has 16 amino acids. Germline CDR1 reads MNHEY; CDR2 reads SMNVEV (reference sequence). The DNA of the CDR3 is TGTGCCAGCAGTACCATGGCGGGAGGTTCCTACAATGAGCAGTTCTTC. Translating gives CASSTMAGGSYNEQFF.

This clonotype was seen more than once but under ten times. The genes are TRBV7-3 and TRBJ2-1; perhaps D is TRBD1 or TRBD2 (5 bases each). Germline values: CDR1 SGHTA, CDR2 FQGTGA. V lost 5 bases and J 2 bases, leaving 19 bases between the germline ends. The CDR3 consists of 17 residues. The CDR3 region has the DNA TGTGCCAGCAGCCAGACAGCGGTGACGGAAGCCTACAATGAGCAGTTCTTC. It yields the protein CASSQTAVTEAYNEQFF.

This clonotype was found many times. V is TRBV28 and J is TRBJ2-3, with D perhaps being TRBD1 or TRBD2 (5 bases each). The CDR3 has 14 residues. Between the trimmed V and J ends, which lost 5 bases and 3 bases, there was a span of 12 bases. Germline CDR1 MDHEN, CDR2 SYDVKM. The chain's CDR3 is CASSGGRGTDTQYF. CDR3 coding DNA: TGTGCCAGCAGTGGGGGAAGAGGTACAGATACGCAGTATTTT.

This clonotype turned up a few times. The DNA of the CDR3 is TGTGCCAGCAGCTCCTCACGCGGTGGGGGCTTCCCCTACAATGAGCAGTTCTTC. Amino acid sequence: CASSSSRGGGFPYNEQFF. J is TRBJ2-1 and V is TRBV5-6, with D perhaps TRBD1 (6 bases). Per the germline V gene, CDR1 is SGHDT and CDR2 is YYEEEE. This CDR3 is built from 18 residues. Trimming removed 3 bases from V and 2 bases from J, with 21 bases in between.

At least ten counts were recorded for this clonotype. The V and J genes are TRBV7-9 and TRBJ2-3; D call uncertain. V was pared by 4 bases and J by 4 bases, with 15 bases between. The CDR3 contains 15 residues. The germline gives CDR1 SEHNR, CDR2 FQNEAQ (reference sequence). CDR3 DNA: TGTGCCAGCAGCTCCCCCCGGGCTTCCTCAGATACGCAGTATTTT. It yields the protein CASSSPRASSDTQYF.

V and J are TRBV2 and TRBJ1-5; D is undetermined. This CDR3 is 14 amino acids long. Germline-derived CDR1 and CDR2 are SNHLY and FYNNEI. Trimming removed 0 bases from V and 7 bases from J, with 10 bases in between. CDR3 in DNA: TGTGCCAGCAGTGAAGCGGCAGGAAAGCAGCCCCAGCATTTT. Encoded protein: CASSEAAGKQPQHF.

The CDR3, as DNA: TGTGCCAGCAGCCAACGGACAGGGGAGAACACTGAAGCTTTCTTT. It codes for CASSQRTGENTEAFF. The V call is TRBV7-9, the J call TRBJ1-1, with 9 nucleotides matching TRBD1. The V segment lost 5 bases and the J segment 1 base; nucleotides outside the gene matches: 5. The CDR3 runs to 15 residues. The germline gives CDR1 SEHNR, CDR2 FQNEAQ (reference sequence).

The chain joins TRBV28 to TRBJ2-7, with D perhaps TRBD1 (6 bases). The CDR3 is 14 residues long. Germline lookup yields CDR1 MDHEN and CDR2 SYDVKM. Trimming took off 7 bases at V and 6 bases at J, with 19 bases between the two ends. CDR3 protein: CASNPVGTFLEQYF. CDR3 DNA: TGTGCCAGCAATCCGGTAGGGACATTCCTCGAGCAGTACTTC.

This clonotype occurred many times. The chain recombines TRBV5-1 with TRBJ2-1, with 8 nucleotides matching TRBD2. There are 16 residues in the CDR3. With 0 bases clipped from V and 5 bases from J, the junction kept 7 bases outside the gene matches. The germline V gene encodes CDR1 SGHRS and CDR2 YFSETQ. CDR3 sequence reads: CASSLGRGGLNNEQFF. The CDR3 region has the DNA TGCGCCAGCAGCTTGGGACGGGGGGGCCTGAACAATGAGCAGTTCTTC.

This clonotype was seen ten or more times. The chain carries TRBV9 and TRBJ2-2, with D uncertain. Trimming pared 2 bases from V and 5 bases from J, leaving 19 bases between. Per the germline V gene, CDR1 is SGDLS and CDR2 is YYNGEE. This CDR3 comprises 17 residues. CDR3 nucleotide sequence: TGTGCCAGCAGCGTCTTCAGCCGGGCCAGCCAAACCGGGGAGCTGTTTTTT. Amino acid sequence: CASSVFSRASQTGELFF.